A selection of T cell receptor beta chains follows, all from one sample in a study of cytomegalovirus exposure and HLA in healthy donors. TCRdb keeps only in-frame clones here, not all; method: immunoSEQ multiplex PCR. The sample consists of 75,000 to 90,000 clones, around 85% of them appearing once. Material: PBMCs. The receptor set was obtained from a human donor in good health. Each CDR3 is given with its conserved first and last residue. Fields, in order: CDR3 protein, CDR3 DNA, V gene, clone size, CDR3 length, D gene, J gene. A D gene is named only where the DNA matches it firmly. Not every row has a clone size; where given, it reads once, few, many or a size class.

CDR3: CASSPTGGAVRPYSNQPQHF
DNA: TGTGCCAGCTCACCGACAGGGGGCGCGGTTCGGCCATATAGCAATCAGCCCCAGCATTTT
V: TRBV18
size: -
length: 20
D: TRBD1
J: TRBJ1-5

CDR3: CASSRGGSSYNEQFF
DNA: TGTGCCAGCAGTCGCGGGGGGAGCTCCTACAATGAGCAGTTCTTC
V: TRBV6-5
size: -
length: 15
D: TRBD2
J: TRBJ2-1

CDR3: CSVRTGMSYTF
DNA: TGCAGCGTTCGGACAGGGATGAGCTACACCTTC
V: TRBV29-1
size: once
length: 11
D: TRBD1
J: TRBJ1-2

CDR3: CAWSGTSRNEQFF
DNA: TGTGCCTGGAGTGGGACTAGCCGGAATGAGCAGTTCTTC
V: TRBV30
size: -
length: 13
D: TRBD2
J: TRBJ2-1

CDR3: CASSNPGGKNIQYF
DNA: TGCGCCAGCAGCAACCCCGGGGGCAAAAACATTCAGTACTTC
V: TRBV5-1
size: -
length: 14
D: -
J: TRBJ2-4

CDR3: CSVERNYGYPF
DNA: TGCAGCGTTGAGAGGAACTATGGCTACCCCTTC
V: TRBV29-1
size: once
length: 11
D: -
J: TRBJ1-2

CDR3: CASSLKRGTEAFF
DNA: TGTGCCAGCAGCTTAAAGCGGGGCACTGAAGCTTTCTTT
V: TRBV7-8
size: -
length: 13
D: -
J: TRBJ1-1

CDR3: CASGGTSVYEQFF
DNA: TGCGCCAGCGGCGGGACTAGCGTATACGAGCAGTTCTTC
V: TRBV4-3
size: -
length: 13
D: TRBD2
J: TRBJ2-1

CDR3: CASSLVGQQNTEAFF
DNA: TGCGCCAGCAGCTTGGTTGGACAACAGAACACTGAAGCTTTCTTT
V: TRBV5-1
size: -
length: 15
D: -
J: TRBJ1-1

CDR3: CASRLADKETQYF
DNA: TGTGCAAGTCGCTTAGCGGACAAAGAGACCCAGTACTTC
V: TRBV12-2
size: -
length: 13
D: -
J: TRBJ2-5

CDR3: CASSAWGGYNEQFF
DNA: TGTGCCAGCAGTGCCTGGGGGGGCTACAATGAGCAGTTCTTC
V: TRBV2
size: -
length: 14
D: TRBD2
J: TRBJ2-1

CDR3: CASSGRVITNTGELFF
DNA: TGTGCCAGCAGTGGCAGGGTTATAACGAACACCGGGGAGCTGTTTTTT
V: TRBV6-1
size: -
length: 16
D: -
J: TRBJ2-2

CDR3: CASRQGATYNEQFF
DNA: TGTGCCAGTAGACAGGGGGCTACCTACAATGAGCAGTTCTTC
V: TRBV19
size: -
length: 14
D: TRBD1
J: TRBJ2-1

CDR3: CAISESERGNQETQYF
DNA: TGTGCCATCAGTGAGTCGGAGCGGGGGAACCAAGAGACCCAGTACTTC
V: TRBV10-3
size: -
length: 16
D: TRBD2
J: TRBJ2-5

CDR3: CASSATQGAREAFF
DNA: TGTGCCAGCAGTGCGACCCAGGGGGCGCGGGAAGCTTTCTTT
V: TRBV25-1
size: -
length: 14
D: TRBD1
J: TRBJ1-1

CDR3: CASSQESGGQGNNEQFF
DNA: TGCGCCAGCAGCCAAGAAAGTGGAGGACAGGGAAACAATGAGCAGTTCTTC
V: TRBV4-1
size: -
length: 17
D: TRBD1
J: TRBJ2-1

CDR3: CASSEGYADSYEQYF
DNA: TGTGCCAGCAGTGAAGGGTATGCAGACTCCTACGAGCAGTACTTC
V: TRBV2
size: -
length: 15
D: -
J: TRBJ2-7

CDR3: CASSLAMGRTSYEQYF
DNA: TGTGCCAGTAGTCTCGCGATGGGGCGGACCTCCTACGAGCAGTACTTC
V: TRBV19
size: -
length: 16
D: -
J: TRBJ2-7

CDR3: CASSTGFSEEQYF
DNA: TGTGCCAGCAGCACAGGGTTCTCGGAAGAGCAGTACTTC
V: TRBV6-5
size: -
length: 13
D: -
J: TRBJ2-5

CDR3: CASSLDGLAGGRNEQFF
DNA: TGTGCCAGCAGCTTGGACGGACTAGCGGGGGGTCGGAATGAGCAGTTCTTC
V: TRBV5-6
size: -
length: 17
D: TRBD2
J: TRBJ2-1

CDR3: CASSFGEKETQYF
DNA: TGTGCCAGCAGCTTCGGGGAAAAAGAGACCCAGTACTTC
V: TRBV5-4
size: -
length: 13
D: -
J: TRBJ2-5

CDR3: CASSWGQGNSPLHF
DNA: TGTGCCAGCAGTTGGGGACAGGGAAATTCACCCCTCCACTTT
V: TRBV6-5
size: -
length: 14
D: TRBD1
J: TRBJ1-6

CDR3: CASSVLGTTSTNEQFF
DNA: TGTGCCAGCAGCGTCCTCGGGACTACCTCTACCAATGAGCAGTTCTTC
V: TRBV9
size: -
length: 16
D: TRBD2
J: TRBJ2-1

CDR3: CASSEWGVQETQYF
DNA: TGCGCCAGCAGTGAGTGGGGGGTCCAAGAGACCCAGTACTTC
V: TRBV10-2
size: few
length: 14
D: -
J: TRBJ2-5

CDR3: CASSFTGTGANEQFF
DNA: TGCGCCAGCAGCTTTACCGGGACAGGGGCCAATGAGCAGTTCTTC
V: TRBV5-1
size: -
length: 15
D: TRBD1
J: TRBJ2-1

CDR3: CSVGQDLRTGELFF
DNA: TGCAGCGTTGGACAGGACTTGCGGACCGGGGAGCTGTTTTTT
V: TRBV29-1
size: -
length: 14
D: -
J: TRBJ2-2

CDR3: CASRANTEAFF
DNA: TGTGCCAGCAGGGCAAACACTGAAGCTTTCTTT
V: TRBV7-9
size: -
length: 11
D: -
J: TRBJ1-1

CDR3: CASSLRGYYGYTF
DNA: TGCGCCAGCAGCTTGAGAGGGTACTATGGCTACACCTTC
V: TRBV5-1
size: -
length: 13
D: -
J: TRBJ1-2